The present TCR beta chain was sequenced within a study of T cell responses to AZD1222 COVID-19 vaccine. Regarding the study as a whole: Baseline seropositives among AZD1222 recipients totaled only five or six. An increase in Spike-specific TCR breadth and depth was observed after two AZD1222 doses.

Data came from immunoSEQ multiplex PCR; TCRdb stores just in-frame clones and leaves some out. In the table there are 120,000 or so clones, less than 95% of which are singletons. Per the germline V gene, CDR1 is MNHEY and CDR2 is SVGAGI. The CDR3 has 14 amino acids. The V and J ends lost 7 bases and 6 bases respectively, with 15 bases between them. As to this clone: Its target is not known.

This rearrangement joins TRBV6-5 to TRBJ2-2; TRBD1 might be the D (6 bases). This receptor was obtained from an adult who received the AZD1222 COVID-19 vaccine. The specimen comprised peripheral blood, sampled 28 days after the second AZD1222 dose. CDR3 residues: CASNPDSTPGELFF. CDR3 nucleotides: TGTGCCAGCAATCCGGACAGTACACCCGGGGAGCTGTTTTTT.